This T cell receptor beta chain comes out of a study of blood T cell repertoires in COVID-19. As for the study in general: Some COVID-19 samples were acute and others convalescent; all came from the United States, Italy and Spain. PBMCs, B-cell-depleted T cells, or T cells were the source of the cDNA or gDNA that made up the material.

Germline CDR1 SGHRS, CDR2 YFSETQ. The ends were cut back, 4 bases at V and 5 bases at J, with 21 bases in the middle. CDR3 size: 16 residues. In the study's own analysis: Amplification of reference gene primers was used by the study to estimate nucleated cell counts. The assay was immunoSEQ multiplex PCR, and TCRdb's table has in-frame clones only and misses some. V and J calls and clone size are given by that table; D and trimming were obtained from the DNA. The table records about 170,000 clones, around 82% of them present only once. Input material: peripheral blood. This clonotype was sampled from a woman of 80 years or more with acute or convalescent COVID-19. This sequence joins TRBV5-1 and TRBJ2-5; no firm D call. The CDR3 loop reads CASSGGGSPSRETQYF. As DNA, the CDR3 is TGCGCCAGCAGCGGTGGCGGTTCCCCCTCGAGGGAGACCCAGTACTTC.